Listed here are 16 T cell receptor beta chains from one sample, sequenced in a study of regulatory T cells in long-lasting Graves disease. Sample time point: newly diagnosed GD, antithyroid drugs for less than 3 months. From PBMCs, RNA was extracted and then used to make the TCR library. TCR beta libraries were built with iRepertoire HTBI primers and Arm-PCR of CDR3 regions. TCRdb used MiXCR to reprocess the multiplex PCR reads, holding one entry per CDR3 protein. Of 400,000 to 500,000 distinct CDR3 sequences in the sample, around 15% were seen once. The same sample was also studied in work on T cells in Graves' hyperthyroidism and ophthalmopathy.

The sequences come from peripheral blood mononuclear cells (PBMCs), collected at new diagnosis, from a patient treated with antithyroid drugs. The receptors originated from a woman aged 45-59 years with Graves disease.

J is TRBJ2-4 and V is TRBV19; D not resolved. Germline-derived CDR1 and CDR2 are LNHDA and SQIVND (reference sequence). With 7 bases removed from V and 8 bases from J, the gap between germline ends came to 9 bases. The CDR3 is made up of 11 amino acids. The CDR3 DNA reads TGTGCCAGTAAGTCAAAGGACATTCAGTACTTC. Translating gives CASKSKDIQYF.

This clonotype occurred many times. The V gene is TRBV5-1, the J gene TRBJ2-3; no clear D gene. Trimming took off 2 bases at V and 0 bases at J, with 10 bases between the two ends. Germline V lookup: CDR1 SGHRS, CDR2 YFSETQ. The CDR3 is made up of 15 amino acids. The CDR3 bases are TGCGCCAGCAGCTTTGGCAGACCTAGCACAGATACGCAGTATTTT. Its translation is CASSFGRPSTDTQYF. Full variable domain (missing parts from reference TRBV5-1 and TRBJ2-3): KAGVTQTPRYLIKTRGQQVTLSCSPISGHRSVSWYQQTPGQGLQFLFEYFSETQRNKGNFPGRFSGRQFSNSRSEMNVSTLELGDSALYLCASSFGRPSTDTQYFGPGTRLTVL.

This chain joins TRBV7-3 and TRBJ2-2; D gene uncertain. The CDR3 is 14 amino acids. V dropped 3 bases and J dropped 2 bases, with 7 bases sitting between them. Germline V gene lookup returns CDR1 SGHTA and CDR2 FQGTGA. CDR3 in amino acids: CASSFQANTGELFF. The CDR3 nucleotides are TGTGCCAGCAGCTTTCAGGCAAACACCGGGGAGCTGTTTTTT. The complete variable domain, with remaining parts taken from reference TRBV7-3 and TRBJ2-2, reads GAGVSQTPSNKVTEKGKYVELRCDPISGHTALYWYRQSLGQGPEFLIYFQGTGAADDSGLPNDRFFAVRPEGSVSTLKIQRTERGDSAVYLCASSFQANTGELFFGEGSRLTVL.

This clonotype was picked up a small number of times. The genes are TRBV19 and TRBJ1-2, with D unclear. Trimming cost V 5 bases and J 1 base, with 11 bases left between them. The CDR3 length is 14 residues. CDR1 is LNHDA, CDR2 SQIVND, per germline (reference sequence). CDR3 nucleotide sequence: TGTGCCAGTAGTTCGGCAGGCCTTAACTATGGCTACACCTTC. Its protein product is CASSSAGLNYGYTF.

In this sample, this clonotype turned up many times. CDR3 region: CASRGGNEKLFF. The CDR3 nucleotides are TGTGCCAGTAGGGGGGGGAATGAAAAACTGTTTTTT. The chain carries TRBV12-3 or TRBV12-4 and TRBJ1-4; possible D gene TRBD1, 6 bases. Trimming took off 9 bases at V and 5 bases at J, with 10 bases between the two ends. CDR3 length: 12 residues.

This clonotype came up many times. The chain uses TRBV3-1 and TRBJ2-5; tentatively, D is TRBD1 (5 bases). Trimming pared 0 bases from V and 2 bases from J, leaving 10 bases between. This CDR3 is 15 amino acids long. Germline CDR1 reads LGHDT; CDR2 reads YNNKEL (reference sequence). Here the CDR3 reads CASSQEAPGQETQYF. CDR3 sequence (DNA): TGTGCCAGCAGCCAAGAAGCTCCAGGGCAAGAGACCCAGTACTTC.

Ten or more counts support this clonotype. V gene TRBV29-1 combines with J gene TRBJ2-5, with D possibly matching TRBD1 (6 bases). V lost 6 bases and J 2 bases, leaving 10 bases between the germline ends. Per the germline V gene, CDR1 is SQVTM and CDR2 is ANQGSEA. This CDR3 spans 12 amino acids. In DNA form, the CDR3 reads TGCAGCGTCCGGACAGTACAAGAGACCCAGTACTTC. Protein: CSVRTVQETQYF.

This clonotype was detected many times. The genes are TRBV27 and TRBJ2-7, with no clear D. Deletions cut 6 bases from V and 4 bases from J, with 19 bases between. The CDR3 loop spans 15 amino acids. The V gene's germline CDR1 is MNHEY and CDR2 SMNVEV (reference sequence). The CDR3 DNA is TGTGCCAGCAGCCACTCCATGGGCGCCGAATACGAGCAGTACTTC. Amino acid sequence: CASSHSMGAEYEQYF.

This clonotype was observed many times. The chain couples TRBV10-3 to TRBJ2-3; perhaps TRBD2 as D (6 bases). CDR3 length: 14 residues. The V end was cut by 5 bases, the J end by 2 bases, with 11 bases between. Germline V lookup: CDR1 ENHRY, CDR2 SYGVKD. The CDR3, as DNA: TGTGCCATCAGTCCTGGGAGGTCCACAGATACGCAGTATTTT. Translation: CAISPGRSTDTQYF.

This clonotype was observed a few times. The J gene is TRBJ2-3, the V gene TRBV28; D is uncertain. This CDR3 is 14 amino acids long. V gave up 3 bases and J gave up 2 bases, with 9 bases separating them. Germline CDR1 is MDHEN and CDR2 is SYDVKM. The CDR3 loop is CASSFGNDTDTQYF. Here the CDR3 DNA reads TGTGCCAGCAGTTTCGGTAATGACACAGATACGCAGTATTTT.

This clonotype was counted at least ten times. CDR3 protein: CSVEDEDSRPYNEQFF. Here the CDR3 DNA reads TGCAGCGTTGAAGATGAAGACAGCCGACCCTACAATGAGCAGTTCTTC. The chain recombines TRBV29-1 with TRBJ2-1, with D possibly TRBD1 on 5 matching bases. This CDR3 has 16 amino acids. In germline, CDR1 is SQVTM, CDR2 ANQGSEA. V lost 0 bases and J lost 2, with 14 bases in between.

In its sample, this clonotype was seen a few times. An end of the junction differs from the germline gene, which may be a read error. The chain has TRBV28 and TRBJ2-1; perhaps TRBD2 as D (5 bases). The CDR3 spans 15 residues. Germline V gives CDR1 MDHEN, CDR2 SYDVKM. CDR3 region: CASSLTLAAKNIRYF. Here the CDR3 DNA reads TGTGCCAGCAGTTTAACCCTAGCAGCCAAAAACATTCGGTACTTC.

The J gene is TRBJ1-2, the V gene TRBV6-2 or TRBV6-3, with no clear D. The CDR3 runs to 14 residues. With 2 bases removed from V and 3 bases from J, the gap between germline ends came to 10 bases. The V gene's germline CDR1 is MNHEY and CDR2 SVGEGT. The CDR3 DNA is TGTGCCAGCAGTTACGTGTTCGGAGACTATGGCTACACCTTC. Amino acids: CASSYVFGDYGYTF.

This chain joins TRBV7-3 and TRBJ2-1; D assignment may be TRBD1 or TRBD2 (5 bases each). The V end was cut by 1 base, the J end by 8 bases, with 15 bases between. Germline V gene lookup returns CDR1 SGHTA and CDR2 FQGTGA. The CDR3 consists of 15 residues. The CDR3 DNA follows: TGTGCCAGCAGCTTAAGCAGAGGGGAGCTCTATGAGCAGTTCTTC. It is translated as CASSLSRGELYEQFF. The whole variable domain, filled in from reference TRBV7-3 and TRBJ2-1, reads GAGVSQTPSNKVTEKGKYVELRCDPISGHTALYWYRQSLGQGPEFLIYFQGTGAADDSGLPNDRFFAVRPEGSVSTLKIQRTERGDSAVYLCASSLSRGELYEQFFGPGTRLTVL.

Remarks on this clonotype: One end of the junction does not line up with germline, which may come from a read error. This chain links TRBV10-3 with TRBJ1-3; a possible D gene is TRBD1 (5 bases). The CDR3 extends over 16 amino acids. Germline V gene data show CDR1 as ENHRY and CDR2 as SYGVKD. The CDR3 loop reads CAISEPSGTSGNTINF. The CDR3 DNA reads TGTGCCATCAGTGAGCCCTCGGGGACCTCTGGAAACACCATAAATTTT.

The chain employs TRBV20-1 and TRBJ1-1; 7 bases agree with TRBD1. V shed 4 bases, J shed 4 bases, and the junction held 9 bases outside the gene matches. CDR3 length equals 14 residues. The V gene's germline CDR1 is DFQATT and CDR2 SNEGSKA (reference sequence). The DNA of the CDR3 is TGCAGTGCTACCAGGGGGGGGGCTGGCACTGAAGCTTTCTTT. Its translation: CSATRGGAGTEAFF.